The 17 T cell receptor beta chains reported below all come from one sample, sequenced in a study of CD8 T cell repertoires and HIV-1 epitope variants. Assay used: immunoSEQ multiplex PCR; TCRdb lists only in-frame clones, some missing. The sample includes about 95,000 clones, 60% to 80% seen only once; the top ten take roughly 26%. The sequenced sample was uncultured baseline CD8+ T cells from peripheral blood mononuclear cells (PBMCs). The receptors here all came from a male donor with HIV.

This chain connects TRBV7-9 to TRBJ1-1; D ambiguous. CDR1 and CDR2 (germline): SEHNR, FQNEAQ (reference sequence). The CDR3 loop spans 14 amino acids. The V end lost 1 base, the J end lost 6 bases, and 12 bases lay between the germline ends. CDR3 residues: CASSLGPGLAEAFF. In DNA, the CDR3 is TGTGCCAGCAGCTTAGGGCCCGGACTGGCTGAAGCTTTCTTT.

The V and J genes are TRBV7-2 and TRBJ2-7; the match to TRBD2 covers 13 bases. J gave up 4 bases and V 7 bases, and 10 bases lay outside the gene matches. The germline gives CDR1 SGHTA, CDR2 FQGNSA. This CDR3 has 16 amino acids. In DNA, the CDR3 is TGTGCCAGCACCTCCGGGGGACTAGCGGGGTCGTACGAGCAGTACTTC. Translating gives CASTSGGLAGSYEQYF. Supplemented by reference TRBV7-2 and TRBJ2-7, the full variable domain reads GAGVSQSPSNKVTEKGKDVELRCDPISGHTALYWYRQSLGQGLEFLIYFQGNSAPDKSGLPSDRFSAERTGGSVSTLTIQRTQQEDSAVYLCASTSGGLAGSYEQYFGPGTRLTVT.

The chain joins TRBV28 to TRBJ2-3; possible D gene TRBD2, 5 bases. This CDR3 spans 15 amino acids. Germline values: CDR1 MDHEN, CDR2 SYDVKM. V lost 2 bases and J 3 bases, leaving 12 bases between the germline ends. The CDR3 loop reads CASSLRTGITDTQYF. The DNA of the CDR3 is TGTGCCAGCAGTTTAAGGACTGGGATTACAGATACGCAGTATTTT.

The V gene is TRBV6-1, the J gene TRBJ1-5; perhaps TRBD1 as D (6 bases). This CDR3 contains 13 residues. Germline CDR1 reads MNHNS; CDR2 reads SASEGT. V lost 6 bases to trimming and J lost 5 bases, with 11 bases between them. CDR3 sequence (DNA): TGTGCCAGCAGCCCAAGGGGGGATCAGCCCCAGCATTTT. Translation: CASSPRGDQPQHF.

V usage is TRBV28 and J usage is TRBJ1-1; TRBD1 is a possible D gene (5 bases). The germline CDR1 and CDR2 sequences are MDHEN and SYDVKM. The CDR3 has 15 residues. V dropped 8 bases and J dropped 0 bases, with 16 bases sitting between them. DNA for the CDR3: TGTGCCAGCGCGAGGGGATTGAGCATGAACACTGAAGCTTTCTTT. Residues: CASARGLSMNTEAFF.

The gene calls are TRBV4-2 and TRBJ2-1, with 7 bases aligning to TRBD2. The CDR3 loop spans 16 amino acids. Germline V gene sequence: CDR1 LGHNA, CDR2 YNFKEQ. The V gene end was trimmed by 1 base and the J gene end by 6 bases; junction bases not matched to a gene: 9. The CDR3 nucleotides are TGTGCCAGCAGCCAAGGGTTAGCGGGTATCGCCAATGAGCAGTTCTTC. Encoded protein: CASSQGLAGIANEQFF.

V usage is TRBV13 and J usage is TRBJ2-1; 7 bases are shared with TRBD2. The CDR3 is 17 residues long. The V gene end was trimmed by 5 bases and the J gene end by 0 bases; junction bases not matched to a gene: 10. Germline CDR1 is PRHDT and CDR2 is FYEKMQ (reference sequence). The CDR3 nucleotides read TGTGCCAGCAGCCCCGAGCGGAGCGGGGTCTCCTACAATGAGCAGTTCTTC. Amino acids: CASSPERSGVSYNEQFF.

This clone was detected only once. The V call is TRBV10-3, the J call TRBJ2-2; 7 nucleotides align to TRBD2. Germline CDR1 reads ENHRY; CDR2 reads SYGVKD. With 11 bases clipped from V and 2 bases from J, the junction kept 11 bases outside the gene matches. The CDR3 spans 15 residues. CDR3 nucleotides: TGTGCCGTGATTCAGTCTAGCGGAAACACCGGGGAGCTGTTTTTT. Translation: CAVIQSSGNTGELFF.

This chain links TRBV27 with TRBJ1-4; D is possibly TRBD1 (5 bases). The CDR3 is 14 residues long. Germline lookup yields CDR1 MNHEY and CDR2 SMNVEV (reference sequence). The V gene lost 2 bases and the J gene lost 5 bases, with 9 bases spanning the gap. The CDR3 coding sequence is TGTGCCAGCAGTTTACAGGGACTCAATGAAAAACTGTTTTTT. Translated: CASSLQGLNEKLFF.

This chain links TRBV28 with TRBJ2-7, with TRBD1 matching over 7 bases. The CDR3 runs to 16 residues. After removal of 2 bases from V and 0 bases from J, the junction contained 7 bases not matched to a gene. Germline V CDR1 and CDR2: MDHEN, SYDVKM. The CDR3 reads CASSLRGQLNSYEQYF. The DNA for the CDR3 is TGTGCCAGCAGTTTAAGGGGACAGCTTAACTCCTACGAGCAGTACTTC.

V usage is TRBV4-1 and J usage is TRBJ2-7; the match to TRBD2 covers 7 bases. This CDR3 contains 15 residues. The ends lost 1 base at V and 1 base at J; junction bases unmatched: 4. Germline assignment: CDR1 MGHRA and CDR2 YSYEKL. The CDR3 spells CASSQGAGSSYEQYF. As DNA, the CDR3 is TGCGCCAGCAGCCAAGGAGCGGGGAGTTCCTACGAGCAGTACTTC.

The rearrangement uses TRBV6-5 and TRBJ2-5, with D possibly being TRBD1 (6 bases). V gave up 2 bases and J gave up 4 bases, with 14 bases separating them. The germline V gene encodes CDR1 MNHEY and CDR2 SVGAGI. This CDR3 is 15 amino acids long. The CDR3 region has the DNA TGTGCCAGCAGTTACGGACAGACCCAGCTAGAGACCCAGTACTTC. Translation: CASSYGQTQLETQYF.

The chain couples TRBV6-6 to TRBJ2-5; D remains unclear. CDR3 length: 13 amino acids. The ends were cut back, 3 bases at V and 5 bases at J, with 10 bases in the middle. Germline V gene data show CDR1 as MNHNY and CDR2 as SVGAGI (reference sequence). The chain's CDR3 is CASSYSVVETQYF. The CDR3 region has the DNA TGTGCCAGCAGTTATTCGGTGGTGGAGACCCAGTACTTC.

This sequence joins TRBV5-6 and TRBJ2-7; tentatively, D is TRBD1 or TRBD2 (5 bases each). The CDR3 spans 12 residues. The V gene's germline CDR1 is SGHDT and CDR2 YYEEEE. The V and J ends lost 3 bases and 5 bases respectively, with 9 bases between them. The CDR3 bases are TGTGCCAGCAGCTCGGGACGAAACGAGCAGTACTTC. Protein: CASSSGRNEQYF.

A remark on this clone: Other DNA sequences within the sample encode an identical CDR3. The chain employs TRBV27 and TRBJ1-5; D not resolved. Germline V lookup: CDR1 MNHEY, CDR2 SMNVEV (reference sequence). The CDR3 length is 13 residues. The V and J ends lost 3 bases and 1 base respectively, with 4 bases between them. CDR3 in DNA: TGTGCCAGCAGTTTGTGGAGCAATCAGCCCCAGCATTTT. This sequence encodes CASSLWSNQPQHF.

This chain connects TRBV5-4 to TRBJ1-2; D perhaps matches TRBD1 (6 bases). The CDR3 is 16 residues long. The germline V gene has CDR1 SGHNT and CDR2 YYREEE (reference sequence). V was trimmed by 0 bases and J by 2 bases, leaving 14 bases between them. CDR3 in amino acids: CASSLAYGGPNYGYTF. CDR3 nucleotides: TGTGCCAGCAGCTTGGCCTACGGGGGGCCCAACTATGGCTACACCTTC.

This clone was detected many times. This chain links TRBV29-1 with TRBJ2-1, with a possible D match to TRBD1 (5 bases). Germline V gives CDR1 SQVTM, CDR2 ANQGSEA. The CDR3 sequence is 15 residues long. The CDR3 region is CSLRRGAGLGNEQFF. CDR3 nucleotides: TGCAGTTTACGCCGTGGGGCAGGGCTGGGCAATGAGCAGTTCTTC.